These T cell receptor beta chains were read from a single sample in a study of T cells in localized non-small cell lung cancer. Some clones are missing from TCRdb's copy, which holds only in-frame ones; the method was immunoSEQ multiplex PCR. The sample has some 78,000 clones, 84% seen once. The source material was peripheral blood, sampled before any cancer treatment. The origin of the receptors is a man between 40 and 70 years old with stage I lung adenocarcinoma. Each CDR3 is given with its conserved first and last residue. D genes are given only for firm matches. Clone size is not always given. Where it is, it says once, few, many or a class for expanded clones.

>TRBD2|TRBV5-1|TRBJ2-2|NA
CASSPGGTSVSTGELFF
TGCGCCAGCAGCCCGGGCGGGACTAGCGTTAGCACCGGGGAGCTGTTTTTT
>NA|TRBV18|TRBJ1-2|NA
CASSPPLGIGYTF
TGTGCCAGCTCACCACCGCTAGGGATCGGCTACACCTTC
>TRBD2|TRBV29-1|TRBJ2-5|NA
CSVDSVASGSEQYF
TGCAGCGTTGATTCCGTGGCTAGCGGGAGTGAGCAGTACTTC
>NA|TRBV28|TRBJ2-5|NA
CASSLSETQYF
TGTGCCAGCAGTTTATCAGAGACCCAGTACTTC
>NA|TRBV9|TRBJ1-2|few
CASTLGVTNYGYTF
TGTGCCAGCACCCTAGGGGTTACCAACTATGGCTACACCTTC
>TRBD2|TRBV11-2|TRBJ2-5|once
CASSSWGRLAGRETQYF
TGTGCCAGCAGCTCATGGGGCCGACTAGCGGGACGGGAGACCCAGTACTTC
>TRBD1|TRBV6-5|TRBJ1-4|once
CASSRDRDVNEKLFF
TGTGCCAGCAGTCGGGACAGGGATGTTAATGAAAAACTGTTTTTT
>TRBD2|TRBV19|TRBJ2-1|NA
CASSIGSGGANEQFF
TGTGCCAGTAGTATAGGTAGCGGGGGGGCCAATGAGCAGTTCTTC
>NA|TRBV5-6|TRBJ2-7|once
CASSLGPRPLDHEQYF
TGTGCCAGCAGCTTGGGTCCTCGGCCCTTAGACCACGAGCAGTACTTC
>TRBD2|TRBV7-8|TRBJ2-7|NA
CASTRGGYEQYF
TGTGCCAGCACCCGGGGGGGGTACGAGCAGTACTTC
>NA|TRBV30|TRBJ1-5|few
CAWSVQGQPQHF
TGTGCCTGGAGTGTACAAGGCCAGCCCCAGCATTTT
>NA|TRBV18|TRBJ2-7|once
CASSPSPGPSYEQYF
TGTGCCAGCTCACCATCCCCTGGTCCATCCTACGAGCAGTACTTC
>NA|TRBV6-6|TRBJ2-1|few
CASSPAWTLEQFF
TGTGCCAGCAGTCCCGCCTGGACATTGGAGCAGTTCTTC
>NA|TRBV6-5|TRBJ1-5|NA
CASSLSYSNQPQHF
TGTGCCAGCAGTTTGTCGTATAGCAATCAGCCCCAGCATTTT
>TRBD1|TRBV25-1|TRBJ1-2|NA
CASSSWDRGVGWYGYTF
TGTGCCAGCAGTTCATGGGACAGGGGCGTCGGTTGGTATGGCTACACCTTC
>TRBD1|TRBV28|TRBJ2-7|NA
CASSPAGTGTYEQYF
TGTGCCAGCAGTCCCGCCGGGACAGGGACCTACGAGCAGTACTTC
>NA|TRBV5-4|TRBJ1-1|NA
CASSFQTGMNTEAFF
TGTGCCAGCAGCTTTCAGACTGGTATGAACACTGAAGCTTTCTTT
>TRBD1|TRBV7-6|TRBJ1-2|NA
CASSLRPGGGYTF
TGTGCCAGCAGCTTACGCCCAGGGGGGGGCTACACCTTC
>NA|TRBV28|TRBJ1-2|NA
CASSLQTWGYTF
TGTGCCAGCAGTTTACAAACGTGGGGCTACACCTTC
>NA|TRBV18|TRBJ2-3|NA
CASSLLRTDTQYF
TGTGCCAGCTCACTACTTCGCACAGATACGCAGTATTTT
>NA|TRBV6-5|TRBJ2-7|NA
CASSYSGAHEQYF
TGTGCCAGCAGTTACTCGGGGGCTCACGAGCAGTACTTC
>NA|TRBV6-6|TRBJ2-7|NA
CASSLLYSSYEQYF
TGTGCCAGCAGTTTACTCTATAGCTCCTACGAGCAGTACTTC
>TRBD2|TRBV5-6|TRBJ2-5|NA
CASSLFGLAGGQVSETQYF
TGTGCCAGCAGCTTGTTTGGACTAGCGGGGGGGCAGGTTTCGGAGACCCAGTACTTC
>NA|TRBV6-5|TRBJ2-3|NA
CASSYDSDTQYF
TGTGCCAGCAGTTACGACTCAGATACGCAGTATTTT
>NA|TRBV5-1|TRBJ1-3|NA
CASSLPSSSGNTIYF
TGCGCCAGCAGCTTGCCCTCGAGCTCTGGAAACACCATATATTTT
>TRBD1|TRBV28|TRBJ1-5|once
CASSQFRDRGHQPQHF
TGTGCCAGCAGCCAATTCCGGGACAGGGGACATCAGCCCCAGCATTTT
>TRBD2|TRBV4-1|TRBJ2-1|NA
CASSQGFLAELLSSYNEQFF
TGCGCCAGCAGCCAAGGCTTTCTAGCGGAGTTGTTGAGCTCCTACAATGAGCAGTTCTTC
>TRBD1|TRBV7-9|TRBJ2-3|NA
CASSPLGTGPSGSTDTQYF
TGTGCCAGCAGCCCACTAGGGACAGGCCCTTCTGGTAGCACAGATACGCAGTATTTT
>TRBD1|TRBV29-1|TRBJ2-1|NA
CSGRDRGMNFVQFF
TGCAGCGGAAGGGACAGGGGGATGAATTTTGTGCAGTTCTTC
>NA|TRBV7-8|TRBJ1-1|NA
CASSPHTEAFF
TGTGCCAGCAGCCCTCACACTGAAGCTTTCTTT
>TRBD1|TRBV7-2|TRBJ2-1|NA
CASSLAGQGVMGYNEQFF
TGTGCCAGCAGCTTAGCAGGACAGGGGGTCATGGGCTACAATGAGCAGTTCTTC
>NA|TRBV19|TRBJ2-7|few
CASSLLSSSGSYEQYF
TGTGCCAGTAGTTTACTATCTAGCTCCGGTAGCTACGAGCAGTACTTC
>TRBD1|TRBV29-1|TRBJ1-2|NA
CSVGQGDGYTF
TGCAGCGTTGGACAGGGTGACGGCTACACCTTC
>TRBD2|TRBV7-3|TRBJ2-1|NA
CASSLTSGSSSYNEQFF
TGTGCCAGCAGCTTAACCAGCGGGAGTAGTTCCTACAATGAGCAGTTCTTC
>NA|TRBV19|TRBJ1-1|few
CASGTGPNTEAFF
TGTGCCAGTGGTACGGGGCCGAACACTGAAGCTTTCTTT
>NA|TRBV7-8|TRBJ2-2|NA
CASSLSTNTGELFF
TGTGCCAGCAGCTTAAGTACGAACACCGGGGAGCTGTTTTTT